A selection of T cell receptor beta chains follows, all from one sample in a study of blood T cell repertoires in COVID-19. TCRdb's copy holds only in-frame clones and misses some; the assay was immunoSEQ multiplex PCR. The sample has approximately 300,000 clones, around 89% seen once; the top ten hold about 6%. Sequenced material: peripheral blood. These receptor sequences come from a man aged 18-30 years who had recovered from COVID-19. CDR3s include the opening cysteine and the closing phenylalanine or tryptophan. D genes are given only for firm matches. Size is stated for part of the rows, as once, few or many counts, or as a class when the clone is expanded.

>TRBV3-1/TRBV3-2|-|TRBJ1-5|once
CASSRGNSNQPQHF
TGTGCCAGCAGCAGGGGTAATAGCAATCAGCCCCAGCATTTT
>TRBV18|-|TRBJ1-1|-
CASSRQGDEAFF
TGTGCCAGCTCAAGGCAGGGCGATGAAGCTTTCTTT
>TRBV19|TRBD1|TRBJ1-4|-
CASSTKKPGGTNEKLFF
TGTGCCAGTAGTACAAAAAAACCAGGGGGGACTAATGAAAAACTGTTTTTT
>TRBV6-1|-|TRBJ1-5|-
CASSAPAGYSNQPQHF
TGTGCCAGCAGTGCCCCCGCAGGCTATAGCAATCAGCCCCAGCATTTT
>TRBV7-3|-|TRBJ2-1|-
CASSLQASVEQFF
TGTGCCAGCAGCTTACAGGCTAGCGTTGAGCAGTTCTTC
>TRBV7-3|-|TRBJ2-7|-
CASSLRSGDLPYEQYF
TGTGCCAGCAGCTTAAGGTCAGGGGACCTTCCCTACGAGCAGTACTTC
>TRBV18|-|TRBJ1-1|-
CASSPARARAEAFF
TGTGCCAGCTCACCGGCCAGGGCGCGCGCTGAAGCTTTCTTT
>TRBV20-1|-|TRBJ1-1|-
CSAAIGAEAFF
TGCAGTGCTGCTATCGGAGCTGAAGCTTTCTTT
>TRBV7-2|-|TRBJ1-1|-
CASSLEGFTEAFF
TGTGCCAGCAGCTTAGAGGGGTTCACTGAAGCTTTCTTT
>TRBV13|TRBD1|TRBJ1-2|once
CASSLGPRQGARVNYGYTF
TGTGCCAGCAGCTTAGGTCCCCGACAGGGGGCGCGGGTAAACTATGGCTACACCTTC
>TRBV7-3|TRBD1|TRBJ2-1|-
CASSLDRGSYNEQFF
TGTGCCAGCAGCTTGGACAGGGGATCCTACAATGAGCAGTTCTTC
>TRBV5-1|-|TRBJ1-6|-
CASRQGYNSPLHF
TGCGCCAGCAGGCAGGGGTATAATTCACCCCTCCACTTT
>TRBV5-1|TRBD2|TRBJ2-7|-
CASSLGREAPYEQYF
TGCGCCAGCAGCTTGGGACGGGAGGCCCCCTACGAGCAGTACTTC
>TRBV3-1/TRBV3-2|-|TRBJ2-2|-
CASSQAANTGELFF
TGTGCCAGCAGCCAAGCCGCGAACACCGGGGAGCTGTTTTTT
>TRBV27|-|TRBJ1-3|-
CASSLAGVSGNTIYF
TGTGCCAGCAGTTTAGCGGGGGTATCCGGAAACACCATATATTTT
>TRBV28|TRBD1|TRBJ1-1|-
CASRNTGGRSTEAFF
TGTGCCAGCAGGAACACAGGGGGAAGGAGCACTGAAGCTTTCTTT
>TRBV19|-|TRBJ1-4|-
CASSTGATNEKLFF
TGTGCCAGTAGTACAGGTGCAACTAATGAAAAACTGTTTTTT
>TRBV6-2/TRBV6-3|TRBD2|TRBJ2-1|-
CASSTSSGGPSYNEQFF
TGTGCCAGCAGCACCTCTAGCGGGGGGCCTTCCTACAATGAGCAGTTCTTC
>TRBV3-1/TRBV3-2|TRBD2|TRBJ2-1|-
CASSLDGAGGPNEQFF
TGTGCCAGCAGCCTCGACGGCGCGGGGGGCCCCAATGAGCAGTTCTTC
>TRBV9|TRBD1|TRBJ2-7|-
CASSAGDSSYEQYF
TGTGCCAGCAGCGCTGGGGACAGCTCCTACGAGCAGTACTTC
>TRBV2|TRBD1|TRBJ1-4|-
CASSGRTGSPELFF
TGTGCCAGCAGTGGGCGGACAGGGAGTCCGGAACTGTTTTTT
>TRBV7-9|-|TRBJ2-1|-
CASSLAEGSQFF
TGTGCCAGCAGCTTAGCGGAGGGGTCGCAGTTCTTC
>TRBV2|-|TRBJ1-1|-
CASSQGMNTEAFF
TGTGCCAGCAGCCAGGGGATGAACACTGAAGCTTTCTTT
>TRBV18|TRBD1|TRBJ1-4|-
CASSPNVGQGGSTNEKLFF
TGTGCCAGCTCACCCAACGTGGGACAGGGGGGGTCAACTAATGAAAAACTGTTTTTT
>TRBV29-1|-|TRBJ2-1|-
CSVDSSSNEQFF
TGCAGCGTTGATAGTTCCTCCAATGAGCAGTTCTTC
>TRBV28|TRBD1|TRBJ1-2|-
CASSRQGDAYGYTF
TGTGCCAGCAGTCGACAGGGGGATGCCTATGGCTACACCTTC
>TRBV4-3|-|TRBJ2-7|once
CASSQWRGPSYEQYF
TGCGCCAGCAGCCAATGGAGGGGACCTTCCTACGAGCAGTACTTC
>TRBV7-9|TRBD2|TRBJ2-7|-
CASSSGLAAPPEQYF
TGTGCCAGCAGCTCAGGACTAGCGGCCCCCCCTGAGCAGTACTTC
>TRBV6-5|-|TRBJ2-1|-
CASSLGPYNEQFF
TGTGCCAGCAGTCTAGGCCCATACAATGAGCAGTTCTTC
>TRBV27|TRBD2|TRBJ2-5|-
CASSPNPRLAGAETQYF
TGTGCCAGCAGCCCAAATCCAAGACTAGCGGGAGCGGAGACCCAGTACTTC
>TRBV11-2|-|TRBJ2-1|-
CASSLVGLNEQFF
TGTGCCAGCAGCTTAGTTGGGCTAAATGAGCAGTTCTTC
>TRBV7-7|TRBD2|TRBJ2-5|few
CASSLGTSGGQETQYF
TGTGCTAGCAGCTTGGGGACTAGCGGGGGACAAGAGACCCAGTACTTC
>TRBV7-9|-|TRBJ2-7|-
CASSSGWDEQYF
TGTGCCAGCAGCTCAGGGTGGGACGAGCAGTACTTC
>TRBV5-8|-|TRBJ2-7|-
CASSLGTLSYEQYF
TGTGCCAGCAGCTTGGGCACTCTCTCCTACGAGCAGTACTTC
>TRBV5-6|-|TRBJ1-4|-
CASSLERAIEKLFF
TGTGCCAGCAGCTTGGAGAGGGCCATAGAAAAACTGTTTTTT